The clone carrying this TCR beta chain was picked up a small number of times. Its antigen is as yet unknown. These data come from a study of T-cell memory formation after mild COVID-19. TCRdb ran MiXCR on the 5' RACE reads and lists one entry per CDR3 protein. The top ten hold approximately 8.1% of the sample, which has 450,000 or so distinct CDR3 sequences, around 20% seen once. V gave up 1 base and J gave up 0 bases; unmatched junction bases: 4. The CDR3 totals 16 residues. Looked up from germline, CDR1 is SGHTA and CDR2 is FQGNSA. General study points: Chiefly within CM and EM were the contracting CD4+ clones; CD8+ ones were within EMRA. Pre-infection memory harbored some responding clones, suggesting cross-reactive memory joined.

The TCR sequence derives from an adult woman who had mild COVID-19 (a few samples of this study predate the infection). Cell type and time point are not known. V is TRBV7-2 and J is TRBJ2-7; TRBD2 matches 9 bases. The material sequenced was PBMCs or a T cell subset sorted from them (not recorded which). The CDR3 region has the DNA TGTGCCAGCAGCTTAGGGTATAGCGGGAGCTCCTACGAGCAGTACTTC. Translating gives CASSLGYSGSSYEQYF.